The source of this TCR beta chain is a study of blood T cell repertoires in COVID-19. Trimming took 4 bases from V and 0 from J, leaving 16 bases between them. The CDR3 contains 17 residues. Looked up from germline, CDR1 is SGHNT and CDR2 is YENEEA. Libraries were prepared by immunoSEQ multiplex PCR; TCRdb keeps only in-frame clonotypes and omits some of them. This sample yields 140,000 or so clones, of which roughly 82% are seen a single time; approximately 10% belongs to the top ten. The sequence was obtained from a man in his sixties with active or convalescent COVID-19. The chain carries TRBV11-3 and TRBJ2-1, with D maybe TRBD2 (6 bases). What was sequenced was peripheral blood. This chain's CDR3 is CASSSIAEPHSYNEQFF. CDR3 DNA: TGTGCCAGCAGCTCGATAGCGGAGCCCCACTCCTACAATGAGCAGTTCTTC.